The clone carrying this T cell receptor (beta chain) has just a few counts. Its antigen is unidentified. The source of the sample is a study of vaccination effects on CD4 cells after COVID-19. Here immunoSEQ multiplex PCR was the method, and the copy in TCRdb shows in-frame clones only, minus some. The repertoire holds under 40,000 clones, with 65% to 70% as singletons. Following an approximately ten-day culture, CD4+ T cells were purified. The vaccine recipients had no prior SARS-CoV-2 infection, with negative nucleocapsid antibodies. Per the germline V gene, CDR1 is SNHLY and CDR2 is FYNNEI. CDR3 length: 14 amino acids. Trimming took 8 bases from V and 5 from J, leaving 18 bases between them.

The sample was CD4+ T cells from PBMCs cultured without peptide, taken before COVID-19 vaccination. The rearrangement uses TRBV2 and TRBJ2-5, with no clear D. The clonotype was recovered from a human donor who received a COVID-19 vaccine. The chain's CDR3 is CASGDLVSGETQYF. The CDR3 DNA reads TGTGCCAGCGGCGATCTTGTTTCCGGGGAGACCCAGTACTTC.